The clone carrying this T cell receptor beta chain was seen only a few times. These data originate in a study of blood T cell repertoires in COVID-19. Clones were sequenced by immunoSEQ multiplex PCR, and TCRdb holds only the in-frame ones, with some missing. The sample records around 300,000 clones, roughly 90% being singletons. The CDR3 extends over 14 amino acids. Germline-derived CDR1 and CDR2 are SQVTM and ANQGSEA. Between the trimmed V and J ends, which lost 0 bases and 6 bases, there was a span of 14 bases. The receptor was isolated from a woman between 45 and 65 years old with active or convalescent COVID-19. Input material: peripheral blood. The J gene is TRBJ2-5, the V gene TRBV29-1, with D perhaps TRBD1 (5 bases). The CDR3 region is CSVEDLTGPQTQYF. In nucleotides, the CDR3 is TGCAGCGTTGAAGATCTAACAGGTCCCCAGACCCAGTACTTC.